This T cell receptor beta chain was sequenced during a study of blood T cell repertoires in COVID-19. The CDR3 spans 13 residues. Germline-derived CDR1 and CDR2 are SGHTA and FQGTGA. Trimming at V came to 5 bases and at J to 6 bases, leaving 5 bases not matched to a gene. Sequencing used immunoSEQ multiplex PCR; TCRdb keeps in-frame clones, though not all of them. This sample carries about 330,000 clones, around 83% of them seen once, and the ten largest clones take 1% to 1.5%. This chain uses TRBV7-3 with TRBJ2-3, with 7 positions matching TRBD1. The TCR originated in a woman aged 50 to 65 with acute or convalescent COVID-19. Sequencing was carried out using peripheral blood. The DNA for the CDR3 is TGTGCCAGCAGCATCACAGGGGCCGATACGCAGTATTTT. Translation: CASSITGADTQYF.